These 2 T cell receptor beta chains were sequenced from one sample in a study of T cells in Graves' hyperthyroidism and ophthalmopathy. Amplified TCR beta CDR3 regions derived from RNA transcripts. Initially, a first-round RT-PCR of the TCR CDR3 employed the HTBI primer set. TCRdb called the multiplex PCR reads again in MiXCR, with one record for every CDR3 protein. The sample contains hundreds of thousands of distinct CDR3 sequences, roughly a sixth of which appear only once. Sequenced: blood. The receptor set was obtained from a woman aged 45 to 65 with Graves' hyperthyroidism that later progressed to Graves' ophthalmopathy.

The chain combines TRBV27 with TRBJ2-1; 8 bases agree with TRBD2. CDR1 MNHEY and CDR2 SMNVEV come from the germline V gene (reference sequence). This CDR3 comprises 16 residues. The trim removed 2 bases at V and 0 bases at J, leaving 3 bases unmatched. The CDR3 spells CASSLGAGVSYNEQFF. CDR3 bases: TGTGCCAGCAGTTTAGGAGCGGGGGTCTCCTACAATGAGCAGTTCTTC.

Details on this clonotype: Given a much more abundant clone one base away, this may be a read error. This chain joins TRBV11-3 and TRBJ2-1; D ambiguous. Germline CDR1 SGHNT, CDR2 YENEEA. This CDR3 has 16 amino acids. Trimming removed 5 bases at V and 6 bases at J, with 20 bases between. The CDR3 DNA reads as TGTGCCAGCAGCCCGTCTCTCAATAAAGCCTGCAATGAGCAGTTCTTC. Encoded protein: CASSPSLNKACNEQFF.